What follows is one TCR beta chain and its context. Its antigen is unknown. Participants, patients aged 18 to 65, had newly diagnosed hyperthyroidism with a duration under 2 months. Clinical symptoms, serum thyroxine, TRAb, thyroid ultrasound and orbital computed tomography established diagnosis. More than 8 ml fresh peripheral blood yielded the PBMCs. The sample belongs to a study of T cells in Graves' hyperthyroidism and ophthalmopathy. The V end was cut by 0 bases, the J end by 5 bases, with 8 bases between. Germline loops: CDR1 SNHLY, CDR2 FYNNEI. The CDR3 is made up of 15 amino acids. Study-level results: With a median lead of roughly 6.8 months before onset, the model predicted ophthalmopathy.

Amplification of TCR beta CDR3 regions was performed using RNA transcripts as template. The TCR CDR3 first-round RT-PCR relied on the HTBI primer set. A single record per CDR3 protein comes from TCRdb applying MiXCR to the multiplex PCR reads. The table has some 210,000 distinct CDR3 sequences, about a sixth seen once. The chain has TRBV2 and TRBJ1-6; TRBD1 is a possible D gene (6 bases). Material for sequencing was blood. The receptor comes from a man in his fifties or sixties with Graves' hyperthyroidism. The CDR3 protein is CASSEAAGDNSPLHF. The CDR3 nucleotides are TGTGCCAGCAGTGAAGCTGCAGGGGATAATTCACCCCTCCACTTT.